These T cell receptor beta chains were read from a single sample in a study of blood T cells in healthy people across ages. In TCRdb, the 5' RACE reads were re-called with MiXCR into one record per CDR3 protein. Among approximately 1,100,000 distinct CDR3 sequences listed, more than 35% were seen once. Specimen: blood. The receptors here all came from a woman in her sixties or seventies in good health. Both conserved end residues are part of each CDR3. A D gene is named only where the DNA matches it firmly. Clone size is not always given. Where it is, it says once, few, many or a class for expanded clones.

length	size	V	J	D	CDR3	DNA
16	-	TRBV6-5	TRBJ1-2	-	CASSYSTGRPLYGYTF	TGTGCCAGCAGTTACTCGACCGGACGTCCCCTCTATGGCTACACCTTC
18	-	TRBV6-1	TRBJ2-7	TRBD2	CASSEIGEASGIIYEQYF	TGTGCCAGCAGTGAAATCGGGGAGGCTAGCGGGATAATTTACGAGCAGTACTTC
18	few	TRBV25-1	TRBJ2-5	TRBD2	CASSDPSGLAGGGETQYF	TGTGCCAGCAGTGATCCCTCGGGACTAGCGGGAGGGGGGGAGACCCAGTACTTC
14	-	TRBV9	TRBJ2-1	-	CASSVWGAHNEQFF	TGTGCCAGCAGCGTATGGGGGGCCCACAATGAGCAGTTCTTC
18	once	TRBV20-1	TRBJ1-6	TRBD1	CSARDSFWTGPYNSPLHF	TGCAGTGCTAGAGATTCCTTCTGGACAGGGCCCTATAATTCACCCCTCCACTTT
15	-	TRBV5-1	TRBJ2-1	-	CASSFDTSSYNEQFF	TGCGCCAGCAGCTTTGACACCAGCTCCTACAATGAGCAGTTCTTC
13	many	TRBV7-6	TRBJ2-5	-	CASSFTGLETQYF	TGTGCCAGCAGCTTCACAGGGCTGGAGACCCAGTACTTC
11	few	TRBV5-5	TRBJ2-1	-	CASSFRFEQFF	TGTGCCAGCAGCTTTCGGTTTGAGCAGTTCTTC
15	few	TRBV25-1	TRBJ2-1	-	CASSHGQLRNNEQFF	TGTGCCAGCTCCCACGGGCAGCTACGGAACAATGAGCAGTTCTTC
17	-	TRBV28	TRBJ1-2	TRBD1	CASSSLDRGLLGYGYTF	TGTGCCAGCAGTTCCCTCGACAGGGGGCTTTTGGGCTATGGCTACACCTTC
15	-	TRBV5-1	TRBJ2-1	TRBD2	CASSPSGGGYNERFF	TGCGCCAGCAGCCCGAGCGGGGGTGGCTACAATGAGCGGTTCTTC
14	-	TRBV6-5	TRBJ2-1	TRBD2	CASAGLAADNEQFF	TGTGCCAGCGCCGGACTAGCGGCCGACAATGAGCAGTTCTTC
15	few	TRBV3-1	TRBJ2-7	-	CASSRETGRSYEQYF	TGTGCCAGCAGCCGAGAGACAGGCCGCTCCTACGAGCAGTACTTC
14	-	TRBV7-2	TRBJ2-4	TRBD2	CASSRGGPGNIQYF	TGTGCCAGCAGCCGCGGGGGACCGGGGAACATTCAGTACTTC
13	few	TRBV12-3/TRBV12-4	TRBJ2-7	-	CASSAGTGWEQYF	TGTGCCAGCAGCGCTGGGACCGGCTGGGAGCAGTACTTC
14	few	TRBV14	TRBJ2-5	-	CASSSLVGRETQYF	TGTGCCAGCAGCTCCCTAGTGGGGAGGGAGACCCAGTACTTC
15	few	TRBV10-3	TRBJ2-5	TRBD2	CAISDPGGVQETQYF	TGTGCCATCAGCGACCCGGGGGGGGTACAAGAGACCCAGTACTTC
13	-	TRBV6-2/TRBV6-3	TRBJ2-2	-	CASSYLFTGDLFF	TGTGCCAGCAGTTATCTCTTCACCGGGGACCTGTTTTTT
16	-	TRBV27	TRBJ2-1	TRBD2	CASSLHDGGAGNEQFF	TGTGCCAGCAGTTTACATGACGGGGGGGCTGGTAATGAGCAGTTCTTC
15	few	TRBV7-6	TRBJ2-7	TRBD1	CASSSSGQGNYEQYF	TGTGCCAGCAGCTCCTCCGGACAGGGGAATTACGAGCAGTACTTC
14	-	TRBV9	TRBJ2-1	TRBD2	CAGSLSGRRDEQFF	TGTGCCGGCAGTCTTAGCGGGAGGAGGGATGAGCAGTTCTTC
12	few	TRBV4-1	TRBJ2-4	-	CASGQAGNIQYF	TGCGCCAGCGGGCAGGCAGGGAACATTCAGTACTTC
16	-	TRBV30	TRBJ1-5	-	CAWRGSGGRSSQPQHF	TGTGCCTGGAGGGGCTCAGGAGGACGGTCGAGTCAGCCCCAGCATTTT
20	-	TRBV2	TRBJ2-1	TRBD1	CASSEPFDPGTDTAPYEQFF	TGTGCCAGCAGTGAACCCTTTGATCCAGGGACAGACACAGCTCCCTACGAGCAGTTCTTC
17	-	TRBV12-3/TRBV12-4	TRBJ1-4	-	CASSPHGPTSTKEKLFF	TGTGCCAGCAGTCCCCACGGACCCACTTCAACTAAGGAAAAACTGTTTTTT
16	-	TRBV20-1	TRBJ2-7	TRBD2	CSARARSQGLFYEQYF	TGCAGTGCTAGAGCGCGGAGCCAGGGACTATTCTACGAGCAGTACTTC
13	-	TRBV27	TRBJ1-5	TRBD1	CATREGAGQPQHF	TGTGCCACCAGAGAGGGGGCTGGCCAGCCCCAGCATTTT
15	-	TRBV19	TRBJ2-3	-	CASSTTWGSTDTQYF	TGTGCCAGTAGTACGACATGGGGAAGCACAGATACGCAGTATTTT
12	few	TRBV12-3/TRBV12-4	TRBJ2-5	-	CASSYREKTQYF	TGTGCCAGCAGTTACAGGGAGAAGACCCAGTACTTC
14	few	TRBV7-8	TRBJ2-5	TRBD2	CASSPVREGETQYF	TGTGCCAGCAGTCCCGTAAGGGAGGGCGAGACCCAGTACTTC
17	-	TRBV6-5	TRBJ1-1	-	CASSYSVPGGVNTEAFF	TGTGCCAGCAGTTACTCAGTGCCGGGCGGGGTGAACACTGAAGCTTTCTTT
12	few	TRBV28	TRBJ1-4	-	CASRDIREKLFF	TGTGCCAGCAGGGACATACGTGAAAAACTGTTTTTT
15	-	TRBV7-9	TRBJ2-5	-	CASSRPTGTQETQYF	TGTGCCAGCAGCCGCCCAACAGGTACCCAAGAGACCCAGTACTTC
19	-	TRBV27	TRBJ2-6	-	CASSLVHTGIISGANVLTF	TGTGCCAGCAGTTTAGTACACACAGGGATCATCTCTGGGGCCAACGTCCTGACTTTC
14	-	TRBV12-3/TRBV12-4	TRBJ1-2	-	CASSPGHFNYGYTF	TGTGCCAGCAGTCCCGGACATTTTAACTATGGCTACACCTTC
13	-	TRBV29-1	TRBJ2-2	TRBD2	CSLSRGDTGELFF	TGCAGCCTATCCCGGGGGGACACCGGGGAGCTGTTTTTT
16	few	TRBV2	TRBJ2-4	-	CASLPPQGPVGNIQYF	TGTGCCAGCTTACCGCCCCAGGGTCCGGTAGGAAACATTCAGTACTTC
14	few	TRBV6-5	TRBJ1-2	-	CASSWDGGGYGYTF	TGTGCCAGCAGTTGGGACGGGGGGGGTTATGGCTACACCTTC
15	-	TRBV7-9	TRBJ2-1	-	CASSCGASCYNEQFF	TGTGCCAGCAGTTGCGGGGCTTCATGCTACAATGAGCAGTTCTTC
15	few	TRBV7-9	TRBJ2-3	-	CASRAGLYSTDTQYF	TGTGCCAGCAGGGCTGGTCTTTATAGCACAGATACGCAGTATTTT
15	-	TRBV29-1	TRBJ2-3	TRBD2	CSVPSSGRSTDTQYF	TGCAGCGTTCCGTCCAGCGGGAGGAGCACAGATACGCAGTATTTT
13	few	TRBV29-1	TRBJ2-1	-	CSVEENLTNEQFF	TGCAGCGTTGAAGAGAACTTAACCAATGAGCAGTTCTTC
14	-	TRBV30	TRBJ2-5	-	CAWSVGTFQETQYF	TGTGCCTGGAGTGTAGGGACATTCCAAGAGACCCAGTACTTC
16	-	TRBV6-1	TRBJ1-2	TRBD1	CASSDLRGQDGYGYTF	TGTGCCAGCAGTGACCTTAGGGGGCAGGACGGTTATGGCTACACCTTC
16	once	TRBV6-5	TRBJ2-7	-	CASSAAGRGSSYEQYF	TGTGCCAGCAGCGCCGCGGGGCGGGGAAGCTCCTACGAGCAGTACTTC
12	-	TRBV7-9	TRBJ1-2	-	CASSLDRDGYTF	TGTGCCAGCAGCTTAGACCGGGATGGCTACACCTTC
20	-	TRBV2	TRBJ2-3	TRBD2	CASSVVTGFLAGENTDTQYF	TGTGCCAGCAGTGTTGTGACAGGCTTTTTAGCGGGGGAGAACACAGATACGCAGTATTTT
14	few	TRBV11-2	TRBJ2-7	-	CASSLVTPGYEQYF	TGTGCCAGCAGCTTAGTTACCCCCGGCTACGAGCAGTACTTC
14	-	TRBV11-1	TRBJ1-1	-	CASSPNPGATEAFF	TGTGCCAGCAGTCCGAATCCAGGGGCCACTGAAGCTTTCTTT
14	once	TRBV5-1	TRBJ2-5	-	CASSSETEGFEQYF	TGCGCCAGCAGCTCGGAAACTGAGGGGTTTGAGCAGTACTTC
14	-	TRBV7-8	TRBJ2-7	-	CASSPPGPDYEQYF	TGTGCCAGCAGCCCGCCGGGGCCCGACTACGAGCAGTACTTC
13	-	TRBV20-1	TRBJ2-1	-	CSARDPLGDEQFF	TGCAGTGCTAGGGACCCCCTAGGCGATGAGCAGTTCTTC
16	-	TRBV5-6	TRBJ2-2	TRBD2	CASSLGGLANTGELFF	TGTGCCAGCAGCCTGGGGGGACTAGCGAACACCGGGGAGCTGTTTTTT
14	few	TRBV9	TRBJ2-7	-	CASSVEGVSYEQYF	TGTGCCAGCAGCGTAGAGGGAGTCTCCTACGAGCAGTACTTC
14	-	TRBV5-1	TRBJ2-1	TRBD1	CASSLGDRAPEQFF	TGCGCCAGCAGCTTGGGGGACAGGGCCCCTGAGCAGTTCTTC
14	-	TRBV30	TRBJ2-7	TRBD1	CAWRLGTGYYEQYF	TGTGCCTGGCGACTCGGGACAGGGTACTACGAGCAGTACTTC
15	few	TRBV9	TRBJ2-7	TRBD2	CAMTSNPTSGYEQYF	TGTGCCATGACTAGTAACCCGACTAGCGGGTACGAGCAGTACTTC
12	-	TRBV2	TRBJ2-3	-	CASRGKRDTQYF	TGTGCCAGCAGGGGTAAACGAGATACGCAGTATTTT
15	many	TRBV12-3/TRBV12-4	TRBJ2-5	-	CASSQQDWIQETQYF	TGTGCCAGCAGTCAACAGGACTGGATCCAAGAGACCCAGTACTTC
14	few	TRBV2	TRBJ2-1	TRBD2	CAIHLTSGVGEQFF	TGTGCCATCCACCTGACTAGCGGGGTGGGGGAGCAGTTCTTC